This T cell receptor beta chain was profiled in a study of blood T cell repertoires in COVID-19. This CDR3 has 13 residues. Germline V gene data show CDR1 as KGHSH and CDR2 as LQKENI. V lost 9 bases, J lost 3 bases, and 4 bases stayed unmatched. Clones were read by immunoSEQ multiplex PCR, and TCRdb kept only the in-frame ones, dropping some. The table has about 180,000 clones, approximately 78% seen once; the top ten hold roughly 10%. This clone occurred many times. The TCR comes from a woman older than 75 with COVID-19, enrolled during active disease. The chain carries TRBV18 and TRBJ2-2; TRBD1 matches 7 bases. Sequences were obtained from peripheral blood. The CDR3 DNA reads TGTGCCAGTCCCGGGACAGACACCGGGGAGCTGTTTTTT. Translation: CASPGTDTGELFF.